The 26 T cell receptor beta chains below were found in one sample sequenced in a study of CD8 T cells in ankylosing spondylitis. Study-level findings and limits: A motif in TCR beta, a set of about 8 highly homologous variants, appeared characteristic of ankylosing spondylitis blood.

One entry per CDR3 protein, called by TCRdb with MiXCR from the 5' RACE reads. The data contain roughly 220,000 distinct CDR3 sequences, about 17% of them seen just once; the ten biggest clones take up about 42%. These receptors' targets are unknown. Sequenced input: blood, either unsorted or a sorted T cell fraction (not recorded which). The source of these receptors is a male donor with ankylosing spondylitis.

V and J are TRBV2 and TRBJ1-1; weak D call: TRBD1 (6 bases). The germline CDR1 and CDR2 sequences are SNHLY and FYNNEI. CDR3 length equals 15 residues. Trimming took off 5 bases at V and 0 bases at J, with 13 bases between the two ends. CDR3 DNA sequence: TGTGCCAGCAGTTATAGGGGGATACTGAACACTGAAGCTTTCTTT. Encoded protein: CASSYRGILNTEAFF. The full variable domain, rest sourced from reference TRBV2 and TRBJ1-1, is EPEVTQTPSHQVTQMGQEVILRCVPISNHLYFYWYRQILGQKVEFLVSFYNNEISEKSEIFDDQFSVERPDGSNFTLKIRSTKLEDSAMYFCASSYRGILNTEAFFGQGTRLTVV.

The chain links TRBV20-1 to TRBJ2-4; the D is unclear. CDR1 is DFQATT and CDR2 is SNEGSKA in the germline V gene (reference sequence). CDR3 length: 10 amino acids. Trimming shortened V by 6 bases and J by 13 bases, and 13 bases separated the two germline ends. CDR3 nucleotides: TGCAGTGCCGAAGAGGCAGGACAGTACTTC. Translating gives CSAEEAGQYF.

Only a few counts were recorded for this clonotype. The chain is built from TRBV4-2 and TRBJ2-1, with D hard to call. This CDR3 contains 13 residues. Germline-derived CDR1 and CDR2 are LGHNA and YNFKEQ. V was clipped by 5 bases and J by 1 base, with 6 bases between them. Written as DNA, the CDR3 is TGTGCCAGCAGCTATTTGTCCTACAATGAGCAGTTCTTC. Amino acid sequence: CASSYLSYNEQFF.

This clonotype was detected ten times or more. V is TRBV4-2 and J is TRBJ2-3, with 8 bases lining up with TRBD1. This CDR3 comprises 15 residues. With V trimmed by 2 bases and J by 3 bases, 4 bases remained unmatched. Per germline, CDR1 LGHNA and CDR2 YNFKEQ. This CDR3 is CASSQLQGETDTQYF. CDR3 coding DNA: TGTGCCAGCAGCCAATTACAGGGGGAGACAGATACGCAGTATTTT.

This clonotype was seen ten or more times. V gene TRBV11-2 combines with J gene TRBJ1-4; D call uncertain. The CDR3 is 15 residues long. V lost 1 base to trimming and J lost 2 bases, with 8 bases between them. CDR1 is SGHAT and CDR2 is FQNNGV in the germline V gene. The CDR3 region is CASSLVGSTNEKLFF. DNA of the CDR3: TGTGCCAGCAGCTTAGTTGGGAGCACTAATGAAAAACTGTTTTTT.

This clonotype was seen at least ten times. V and J are TRBV12-3 or TRBV12-4 and TRBJ1-5, with D possibly TRBD1 on 5 matching bases. CDR3 length: 12 amino acids. V was shortened by 6 bases and J by 5 bases, with 8 bases between the two germline ends. CDR3: CASRVGDQPQHF. For the CDR3, the DNA is TGTGCCAGCAGGGTGGGGGATCAGCCCCAGCATTTT.

This clonotype showed up many times. This chain links TRBV3-1 with TRBJ1-2; D not resolved. The V and J ends lost 1 base and 1 base respectively, with 10 bases between them. CDR3 length: 15 amino acids. CDR1 LGHDT and CDR2 YNNKEL come from the germline V gene (reference sequence). The CDR3 DNA reads TGTGCCAGCAGCCAAGGGTTAGGGAATAACTATGGCTACACCTTC. Translated: CASSQGLGNNYGYTF.

The genes are TRBV12-3 or TRBV12-4 and TRBJ2-2, with 8 bases identical to TRBD2. J lost 1 base, V lost 3 bases, and 4 bases had no gene match. The CDR3 is 16 residues long. CDR3 amino acids: CASSFGLAENTGELFF. DNA of the CDR3: TGTGCCAGCAGTTTTGGACTAGCAGAGAACACCGGGGAGCTGTTTTTT.

This sequence joins TRBV20-1 and TRBJ2-7; TRBD1 matches 7 bases. V lost 0 bases to trimming and J lost 5 bases; unmatched junction nucleotides: 13. The CDR3 has 16 residues. The germline gives CDR1 DFQATT, CDR2 SNEGSKA (reference sequence). The CDR3 loop is CSARDLETGSWDEQYF. In nucleotides, the CDR3 is TGCAGTGCTAGAGATCTGGAGACAGGGAGTTGGGACGAGCAGTACTTC.

This clonotype was seen only a few times. The chain recombines TRBV27 with TRBJ2-7; 7 positions match TRBD2. The germline CDR1 and CDR2 sequences are MNHEY and SMNVEV (reference sequence). The CDR3 sequence is 13 residues long. J was trimmed by 5 bases and V by 7 bases; bases with no gene match: 8. The CDR3 DNA follows: TGTGCCAGCACCCCGGGGGGATATAACGAGCAGTACTTC. Protein sequence: CASTPGGYNEQYF.

V gene TRBV7-9 combines with J gene TRBJ2-4, with D hard to call. The CDR3 covers 12 residues. Germline values: CDR1 SEHNR, CDR2 FQNEAQ (reference sequence). V lost 7 bases to trimming and J lost 8 bases, with 12 bases between them. The CDR3: CASNLLNDIQYF. The CDR3 nucleotides read TGTGCCAGCAACCTGTTGAATGACATTCAGTACTTC.

This chain links TRBV19 with TRBJ1-2, with 9 bases identical to TRBD1. CDR1 and CDR2 (germline): LNHDA, SQIVND (reference sequence). This CDR3 has 14 amino acids. Trimming at V came to 4 bases and at J to 5 bases, leaving 5 bases not matched to a gene. The CDR3 nucleotides are TGTGCCAGTAGTACTGCGGGACAGGGTTATGGCTACACCTTC. It translates to CASSTAGQGYGYTF.

This chain links TRBV21-1 with TRBJ2-2. TRBV21-1 is labeled a pseudogene. The CDR3 has 15 residues. CDR3: CAIEHGEVGTGELFF. As DNA, the CDR3 is TGTGCCATTGAGCATGGGGAAGTCGGCACCGGGGAGCTGTTTTTT.

The chain is built from TRBV28 and TRBJ2-5, with D possibly matching TRBD1 (8 bases). Trimming took 5 bases from V and 5 from J, leaving 18 bases between them. CDR3 length equals 15 residues. Germline values: CDR1 MDHEN, CDR2 SYDVKM. CDR3 sequence: CASSPNDRGGETQYF. In DNA, the CDR3 is TGTGCCAGCAGTCCCAACGACAGGGGAGGGGAGACCCAGTACTTC.

The table lists this clonotype with a few counts. This chain joins TRBV29-1 and TRBJ2-3, with TRBD2 matching 14 bases. The CDR3 is made up of 14 amino acids. The J segment lost 7 bases and the V segment lost 7 bases, leaving 7 bases of the junction unmatched. CDR1 is SQVTM, CDR2 ANQGSEA, per germline. CDR3 sequence reads: CSARTSGRSNTQYF. The CDR3 DNA sequence: TGCAGCGCACGGACTAGCGGGAGGTCCAATACGCAGTATTTT.

This clonotype has a handful of counts. This chain uses TRBV12-3 or TRBV12-4 with TRBJ2-1; 12 positions agree with TRBD2. This CDR3 spans 14 amino acids. Trimming at V came to 6 bases and at J to 9 bases, leaving 6 bases not matched to a gene. CDR3 nucleotides: TGTGCCAGCAGAGCGGGACTAGCGGGTCCTGAGCAGTTCTTC. It is translated as CASRAGLAGPEQFF.

This clonotype came up a few times. The rearrangement joins TRBV6-1 to TRBJ2-1; 10 bases align to TRBD2. Germline loops: CDR1 MNHNS, CDR2 SASEGT. The CDR3 totals 15 residues. V dropped 5 bases and J dropped 2; count of bases not matched to a gene: 3. The CDR3 coding sequence is TGTGCCAGCAGTCTAGCGGGAGTTGCCTACAATGAGCAGTTCTTC. Amino acids: CASSLAGVAYNEQFF.

This clonotype was found a few times. The chain links TRBV4-1 to TRBJ2-2; D gene unclear. The V end was cut by 1 base, the J end by 9 bases, with 9 bases between. The CDR3 is 13 amino acids. Looked up from germline, CDR1 is MGHRA and CDR2 is YSYEKL. CDR3 coding DNA: TGCGCCAGCAGCCAAGCTGGGCACCGGGAGCTGTTTTTT. It is translated as CASSQAGHRELFF.

The chain joins TRBV12-3 or TRBV12-4 to TRBJ2-1; 9 bases map to TRBD1. J was trimmed by 7 bases and V by 6 bases; bases with no gene match: 13. The CDR3 totals 16 residues. CDR3 sequence: CASRPPGTGPRNEQFF. CDR3 nucleotide sequence: TGTGCCAGCAGACCCCCCGGGACAGGGCCACGGAATGAGCAGTTCTTC.

The rearrangement joins TRBV7-6 to TRBJ2-7, with a possible D match to TRBD2 (6 bases). Trimming cost V 5 bases and J 9 bases, with 23 bases left between them. The germline CDR1 and CDR2 sequences are SGHVS and FNYEAQ. The CDR3 consists of 15 residues. CDR3 coding DNA: TGTGCCAGCAGCACCGTCGGGACTGAGAAACGGTTGCAGTACTTC. This sequence encodes CASSTVGTEKRLQYF.

This chain uses TRBV7-9 with TRBJ1-1; maybe TRBD1 (6 bases). Trimming took 5 bases from V and 3 from J, leaving 16 bases between them. The length of the CDR3 is 15 residues. The germline V gene encodes CDR1 SEHNR and CDR2 FQNEAQ (reference sequence). CDR3 residues: CASSPGRGLDTEAFF. The CDR3 DNA reads as TGTGCCAGCAGCCCCGGCCGGGGGCTTGACACTGAAGCTTTCTTT.

This clonotype was observed at least ten times. V gene TRBV4-1 combines with J gene TRBJ2-1; D not certain. The CDR3 runs to 18 residues. V was shortened by 4 bases and J by 6 bases, with 25 bases between the two germline ends. Germline V gene lookup returns CDR1 MGHRA and CDR2 YSYEKL. The CDR3 is CASSLGGEAVVPFNEQFF. Here the CDR3 DNA reads TGCGCCAGCAGCCTGGGTGGTGAGGCAGTGGTTCCTTTCAATGAGCAGTTCTTC.

This clonotype was seen only a few times. The CDR3 here is CASSSGQGDGYTF. The CDR3 region has the DNA TGTGCCAGCAGTTCAGGACAGGGAGATGGCTACACCTTC. The chain couples TRBV12-3 or TRBV12-4 to TRBJ1-2, with 8 bases that match TRBD1. This CDR3 is built from 13 residues. V was pared by 4 bases and J by 6 bases, with 4 bases of the junction left unmatched.

The chain carries TRBV3-1 and TRBJ2-1; D gene ambiguous. CDR1 and CDR2 from the germline V gene are LGHDT and YNNKEL (reference sequence). This CDR3 region has 12 residues. V was trimmed by 4 bases and J by 1 base, leaving 2 bases between them. The CDR3 protein is CASSRSYNEQFF. For the CDR3, the DNA is TGTGCCAGCAGCCGGTCCTACAATGAGCAGTTCTTC.

The chain recombines TRBV3-1 with TRBJ1-1; D call uncertain. Germline V gene sequence: CDR1 LGHDT, CDR2 YNNKEL (reference sequence). Trimming pared 5 bases from V and 1 base from J, leaving 14 bases between. This CDR3 comprises 15 residues. The CDR3 loop reads CASSEGPPWNTEAFF. In DNA, the CDR3 is TGTGCCAGCAGCGAAGGACCGCCCTGGAACACTGAAGCTTTCTTT.

This clonotype has more than one count but fewer than ten. The V and J genes are TRBV5-1 and TRBJ1-2, with 8 bases identical to TRBD1. V lost 2 bases to trimming and J lost 8 bases; unmatched junction nucleotides: 11. The germline V gene has CDR1 SGHRS and CDR2 YFSETQ. This CDR3 contains 15 residues. The chain's CDR3 is CASSFSGQVPPGYTF. CDR3 nucleotides: TGCGCCAGCAGCTTTTCGGGACAGGTGCCCCCAGGCTACACCTTC.